The sequence of this TCR beta chain was determined in a study of T cell repertoires in cytomegalovirus infection. In the study overall: Epitope selection comprised recently identified HLA-C-restricted CMV epitopes and well-studied HLA-B-restricted CMV epitopes.

This clonotype was counted ten times or more. Antigen: not known. One entry per CDR3 protein, called by TCRdb with MiXCR from the reads. The table includes hundreds of thousands of distinct CDR3 sequences, about a third detected once. The TCR originated in a human donor in good health (CMV status not recorded). Some clones in this sample may be carry-over from other donors' samples. The sequenced sample was cultured CD8+ T cells from PBMCs, obtained from culture after CMV antigen stimulation.

This CDR3 is CASSFLDRGQETQYF. In DNA form, the CDR3 reads TGTGCCAGCAGCTTCTTGGACAGGGGGCAAGAGACCCAGTACTTC. The J gene is TRBJ2-5, the V gene TRBV7-6; 10 bases match TRBD1. Germline V gives CDR1 SGHVS, CDR2 FNYEAQ. V dropped 3 bases and J dropped 2; count of bases not matched to a gene: 3. This CDR3 contains 15 residues.